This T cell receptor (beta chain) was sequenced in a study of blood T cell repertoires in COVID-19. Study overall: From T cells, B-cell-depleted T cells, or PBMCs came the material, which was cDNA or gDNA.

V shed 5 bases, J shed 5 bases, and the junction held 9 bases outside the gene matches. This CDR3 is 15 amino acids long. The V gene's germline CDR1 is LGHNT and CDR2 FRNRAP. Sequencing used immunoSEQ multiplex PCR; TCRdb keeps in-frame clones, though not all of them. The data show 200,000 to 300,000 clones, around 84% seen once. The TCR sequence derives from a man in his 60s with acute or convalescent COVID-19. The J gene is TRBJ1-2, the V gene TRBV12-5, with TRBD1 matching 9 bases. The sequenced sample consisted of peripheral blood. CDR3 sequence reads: CASGPTGGPWYGYTF. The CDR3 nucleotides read TGTGCTAGTGGTCCTACAGGGGGCCCGTGGTATGGCTACACCTTC.